Below, one T cell receptor beta chain is given with its context. Its antigen is undetermined. This sample was included in a study of radiotherapy plus CTLA-4 blockade in lung cancer. For the study at large: Objective responses were documented in approximately 18% of patients, with disease control in approximately 31%. Findings of the study overall: Blood TCR clones of tumor origin expanded after radiotherapy plus ipilimumab.

The germline V gene has CDR1 MNHEY and CDR2 SMNVEV (reference sequence). V lost 3 bases and J lost 1, with 15 bases in between. The CDR3 contains 16 residues. Chemo-refractory metastatic non-small-cell lung cancer patients received focal radiation with ipilimumab CTLA-4 blockade. Method: immunoSEQ multiplex PCR; TCRdb's copy keeps in-frame clones and lacks some. The data contain about 49,000 clones, roughly three quarters of them singletons. Sequences were derived from peripheral blood, sampled from a patient treated with radiotherapy plus ipilimumab. This TCR derives from a human donor with non-small cell lung cancer who had stable disease on radiotherapy plus ipilimumab. The chain carries TRBV27 and TRBJ1-1; D might be TRBD1 (5 bases). The CDR3 spells CASSLSHPGGNTEAFF. In DNA form, the CDR3 reads TGTGCCAGCAGTTTGTCCCACCCGGGGGGGAACACTGAAGCTTTCTTT.